The source of this TCR beta chain is a study of long-term antiretroviral therapy in people with HIV. Study conclusions and caveats: ART was followed by higher diversity that remained below transplant donor controls. Controls had broader CDR3 length ranges than HIV repertoires did. Blood sampling spanned 2004 to 2017, possibly under older ART regimens.

Sequencing relied on immunoSEQ assay v3.0, run at survey level. Generated by immunoSEQ multiplex PCR, the TCRdb table keeps only in-frame clones and is missing some. The table records 25,000 or so clones, roughly nine tenths of them present only once. CDR1 and CDR2 from the germline V gene are MNHEY and SVGAGI. J was trimmed by 3 bases and V by 2 bases; bases with no gene match: 4. The CDR3 extends over 15 amino acids. On this clone: Antigen: not known.

This receptor was obtained from a woman younger than 45 with HIV. The chain is built from TRBV6-5 and TRBJ2-1; the match to TRBD2 covers 7 bases. Sequences were derived from unsorted PBMCs, sampled 1.9 years after starting antiretroviral therapy. Written as DNA, the CDR3 is TGTGCCAGCAGTTACGGGCGGGGGAACTACAATGAGCAGTTCTTC. Its protein is CASSYGRGNYNEQFF.